The 25 T cell receptor beta chains below were found in one sample sequenced in a study of shared clonotypes between healthy human individuals. Some clones are missing from TCRdb's copy, which holds only in-frame ones; the method was immunoSEQ multiplex PCR. The sample lists about 2.4 million clones; 93% were seen once. Sequencing was done on a sample of naive CD4+ T cells from PBMCs. Regarding subset: CD45RA+ positively selected. The receptors shown here come from a man aged 18 to 30 in good health. Some clones in this sample may be carry-over from other donors' samples.

The gene calls are TRBV5-1 and TRBJ1-3; no definite D call. V was trimmed by 1 base and J by 8 bases, leaving 13 bases between them. Germline CDR1 reads SGHRS; CDR2 reads YFSETQ. This CDR3 has 14 residues. The CDR3 region is CASSLQAGSDTIYF. The CDR3 nucleotides are TGCGCCAGCAGCTTGCAAGCGGGAAGTGACACCATATATTTT.

The CDR3 spells CASSLATGLQNTGELFF. CDR3 DNA sequence: TGTGCCAGCAGCTTAGCGACGGGCCTTCAGAACACCGGGGAGCTGTTTTTT. The V call is TRBV7-2, the J call TRBJ2-2; D is unclear. The CDR3 runs 17 residues. Germline CDR1 and CDR2: SGHTA and FQGNSA. Trimming stripped 0 bases from V and 1 base from J, with 12 bases between.

V is TRBV7-9 and J is TRBJ1-5, with 7 positions matching TRBD1. The CDR3 covers 13 residues. Germline lookup yields CDR1 SEHNR and CDR2 FQNEAQ (reference sequence). The trim removed 4 bases at V and 5 bases at J, leaving 2 bases unmatched. The CDR3 reads CASSYRGDQPQHF. The CDR3 coding sequence is TGTGCCAGCAGCTACAGGGGTGATCAGCCCCAGCATTTT. Supplemented by reference TRBV7-9 and TRBJ1-5, the full variable domain reads DTGVSQNPRHKITKRGQNVTFRCDPISEHNRLYWYRQTLGQGPEFLTYFQNEAQLEKSRLLSDRFSAERPKGSFSTLEIQRTEQGDSAMYLCASSYRGDQPQHFGDGTRLSIL.

This chain uses TRBV6-5 with TRBJ1-2; 8 nucleotides align to TRBD1. V dropped 6 bases and J dropped 8; count of bases not matched to a gene: 5. Germline V lookup: CDR1 MNHEY, CDR2 SVGAGI. The CDR3 runs to 12 residues. CDR3 region: CASRYRGGGYTF. The CDR3 DNA sequence: TGTGCCAGCAGGTACAGGGGGGGCGGCTACACCTTC.

This sequence joins TRBV6-4 and TRBJ2-1; TRBD2 matches at 7 bases. Germline lookup yields CDR1 MRHNA and CDR2 SNTAGT. The CDR3 totals 14 residues. Unmatched junction bases numbered 7, after V lost 6 bases and J lost 5 bases. CDR3 DNA: TGTGCCAGCAGAGGGGCGGGAGAAAACAATGAGCAGTTCTTC. Protein sequence: CASRGAGENNEQFF.

A remark on this clone: At one end the junction does not follow the germline gene, possibly because of a read error. This rearrangement joins TRBV29-1 to TRBJ2-6, with D maybe TRBD1 (6 bases). From germline, CDR1 is SQVTM and CDR2 ANQGSEA. This CDR3 contains 11 residues. The CDR3 nucleotides read TGCAGCGTTGCAGGGGTCAACGTCCTGACTTTC. Its protein product is CSVAGVNVLTF. The full variable domain, its missing parts supplied by reference TRBV29-1 and TRBJ2-6, is SAVISQKPSRDICQRGTSLTIQCQVDSQVTMMFWYRQQPGQSLTLIATANQGSEATYESGFVIDKFPISRPNLTFSTLTVSNMSPEDSSIYLCSVAGVNVLTFGAGSRLTVL.

The V and J genes are TRBV2 and TRBJ2-1; maybe TRBD2 (5 bases). The CDR3 loop spans 14 amino acids. From germline, CDR1 is SNHLY and CDR2 FYNNEI. The V gene lost 8 bases and the J gene lost 5 bases, with 16 bases spanning the gap. The CDR3: CASLLEGGNNEQFF. The CDR3 nucleotides read TGTGCCAGCTTACTCGAGGGTGGGAACAATGAGCAGTTCTTC. The whole variable domain, remainder taken from reference TRBV2 and TRBJ2-1, is EPEVTQTPSHQVTQMGQEVILRCVPISNHLYFYWYRQILGQKVEFLVSFYNNEISEKSEIFDDQFSVERPDGSNFTLKIRSTKLEDSAMYFCASLLEGGNNEQFFGPGTRLTVL.

V usage is TRBV6-1 and J usage is TRBJ2-3; no reliable D call. CDR3 length: 16 amino acids. The germline CDR1 and CDR2 sequences are MNHNS and SASEGT. V lost 3 bases, J lost 3 bases, and 16 bases lay in between. The CDR3 region has the DNA TGTGCCAGCAGTGACGCGACGGTGTCCGGGACAGATACGCAGTATTTT. Its protein is CASSDATVSGTDTQYF.

The V call is TRBV7-2, the J call TRBJ2-2; the D call may be TRBD1 or TRBD2 (5 bases each). CDR1 and CDR2 from the germline V gene are SGHTA and FQGNSA. This CDR3 contains 15 residues. Trimming removed 2 bases from V and 2 bases from J, with 9 bases in between. The CDR3 region is CASSLSRGNTGELFF. In DNA form, the CDR3 reads TGTGCCAGCAGCTTATCGAGGGGTAACACCGGGGAGCTGTTTTTT.

The genes are TRBV29-1 and TRBJ2-5; D is uncertain. Between the trimmed V and J ends, which lost 0 bases and 2 bases, there was a span of 10 bases. Germline V gene sequence: CDR1 SQVTM, CDR2 ANQGSEA. The CDR3 covers 14 residues. The CDR3 nucleotides are TGCAGCGTTGAAGATAGGGCAGATCAAGAGACCCAGTACTTC. It encodes CSVEDRADQETQYF.

This sequence joins TRBV27 and TRBJ1-2; TRBD1 is a possible D gene (5 bases). V gave up 3 bases and J gave up 6 bases, with 23 bases separating them. The CDR3 loop spans 17 amino acids. Germline lookup yields CDR1 MNHEY and CDR2 SMNVEV (reference sequence). The CDR3 nucleotides read TGTGCCAGCAGTTTTAGGGACCCGGGACCGAGTATAAATGGCTACACCTTC. It is translated as CASSFRDPGPSINGYTF.

The V gene is TRBV2, the J gene TRBJ2-1, with D maybe TRBD1 (7 bases). V lost 8 bases, J lost 3 bases, and 17 bases lay in between. The CDR3 length is 15 residues. Germline V gives CDR1 SNHLY, CDR2 FYNNEI. Written as DNA, the CDR3 is TGTGCCAGCGGATCGGCCAGGGGGGTCTACAATGAGCAGTTCTTC. This translates into CASGSARGVYNEQFF.

This clone showed up just a few times. As DNA, the CDR3 is TGTGCCAGCTCACCCTCGACAGGGAATGAAGCTTTCTTT. Amino acid sequence: CASSPSTGNEAFF. The V gene is TRBV18, the J gene TRBJ1-1; 7 nucleotides align to TRBD1. Germline CDR1 and CDR2: KGHSH and LQKENI. The CDR3 is 13 residues long. Unmatched junction bases numbered 5, after V lost 3 bases and J lost 7 bases.

The chain combines TRBV7-6 with TRBJ2-7, with D hard to call. V was shortened by 0 bases and J by 5 bases, with 11 bases between the two germline ends. From germline, CDR1 is SGHVS and CDR2 FNYEAQ. The CDR3 is 14 amino acids. The CDR3 nucleotides read TGTGCCAGCAGCTTAGCGGGGAAGAGCGACGAGCAGTACTTC. It is translated as CASSLAGKSDEQYF.

The V call is TRBV6-5, the J call TRBJ2-5; 13 nucleotides match TRBD2. CDR1 is MNHEY and CDR2 is SVGAGI in the germline V gene. The CDR3 is 16 residues long. The V segment lost 4 bases and the J segment 5 bases; nucleotides outside the gene matches: 7. The CDR3 is CASSLRTSGSRETQYF. DNA of the CDR3: TGTGCCAGCAGTTTGAGGACTAGCGGGAGTCGGGAGACCCAGTACTTC.

Comments on this clone: In the same sample, other DNA sequences code for this CDR3. The rearrangement uses TRBV18 and TRBJ1-4; TRBD1 aligns across 9 bases. The V gene's germline CDR1 is KGHSH and CDR2 LQKENI. After removal of 0 bases from V and 5 bases from J, the junction contained 1 base not matched to a gene. This CDR3 contains 15 residues. Here the CDR3 DNA reads TGTGCCAGCTCACCACCGGGACAGGGAAATGAAAAACTGTTTTTT. Translating it yields CASSPPGQGNEKLFF.

This rearrangement joins TRBV11-2 to TRBJ1-1; 7 nucleotides match TRBD1. Per germline, CDR1 SGHAT and CDR2 FQNNGV. The CDR3 sequence is 15 residues long. Germline trimming cut 5 bases from V and 2 bases from J; bases unmatched to any gene: 8. The DNA of the CDR3 is TGTGCCAGCAGCCGAAGACAGGGTGGTAACACTGAAGCTTTCTTT. Amino acids: CASSRRQGGNTEAFF.

The chain joins TRBV18 to TRBJ1-5, with D perhaps TRBD1 (6 bases). Per germline, CDR1 KGHSH and CDR2 LQKENI. This CDR3 region has 15 residues. Trimming removed 2 bases at V and 5 bases at J, with 13 bases between. Here the CDR3 reads CASSPMGGADQPQHF. Written as DNA, the CDR3 is TGTGCCAGCTCACCAATGGGGGGCGCGGATCAGCCCCAGCATTTT. Drawing the rest from reference TRBV18 and TRBJ1-5, the complete variable domain is NAGVMQNPRHLVRRRGQEARLRCSPMKGHSHVYWYRQLPEEGLKFMVYLQKENIIDESGMPKERFSAEFPKEGPSILRIQQVVRGDSAAYFCASSPMGGADQPQHFGDGTRLSIL.

This clone was seen only once. This chain connects TRBV9 to TRBJ1-1; D call uncertain. The CDR3 consists of 15 residues. V lost 3 bases and J lost 8, with 20 bases in between. Germline V gene lookup returns CDR1 SGDLS and CDR2 YYNGEE. The CDR3 DNA is TGTGCCAGCAGCGCGGAGGACCGGGCCTCGACGGAAGCTTTCTTT. Amino acid sequence: CASSAEDRASTEAFF.

The chain carries TRBV28 and TRBJ2-1, with TRBD1 matching over 10 bases. Germline trimming cut 6 bases from V and 8 bases from J; bases unmatched to any gene: 16. CDR3 size: 17 residues. Germline values: CDR1 MDHEN, CDR2 SYDVKM. Here the CDR3 reads CASSGQGGGKSRDEQFF. As DNA, the CDR3 is TGTGCCAGCAGCGGACAGGGGGGTGGTAAATCCAGGGATGAGCAGTTCTTC.

V is TRBV5-4 and J is TRBJ2-5; TRBD2 matches at 10 bases. Germline CDR1 reads SGHNT; CDR2 reads YYREEE (reference sequence). V was clipped by 3 bases and J by 4 bases; unmatched bases: 9. The CDR3 extends over 16 amino acids. The CDR3 reads CASSSKRAGGTETQYF. In DNA, the CDR3 is TGTGCCAGCAGCTCGAAAAGAGCGGGAGGGACAGAGACCCAGTACTTC.

V and J are TRBV5-1 and TRBJ2-4; D perhaps matches TRBD2 (5 bases). V was cut by 6 bases and J by 1 base, with 14 bases left in between. Germline CDR1 reads SGHRS; CDR2 reads YFSETQ. There are 15 residues in the CDR3. The CDR3 loop reads CASNHGVGAKNIQYF. The CDR3 DNA is TGCGCCAGCAACCACGGGGTGGGGGCCAAAAACATTCAGTACTTC.

The chain combines TRBV6-1 with TRBJ2-5; 14 positions agree with TRBD2. The CDR3 contains 15 residues. Germline V lookup: CDR1 MNHNS, CDR2 SASEGT. The junction had 4 bases not matched to a gene; V was cut back by 6 bases and J by 4 bases. The CDR3, as DNA: TGTGCCAGCAGGGGACTAGCGGGAGTGCGAGAGACCCAGTACTTC. Translating it yields CASRGLAGVRETQYF.

The rearrangement uses TRBV7-3 and TRBJ2-1, with D unclear. This CDR3 has 13 residues. CDR1 SGHTA and CDR2 FQGTGA come from the germline V gene. The germline V and J ends were trimmed by 5 bases and 6 bases, with 11 bases remaining between them. This CDR3 is CASSKRHGNEQFF. The CDR3 bases are TGTGCCAGCAGCAAAAGACACGGCAATGAGCAGTTCTTC.

V is TRBV5-4 and J is TRBJ2-7, with 9 bases matching TRBD1. This CDR3 region has 15 residues. Germline V gives CDR1 SGHNT, CDR2 YYREEE (reference sequence). V shed 3 bases and J 5 bases; nucleotides not matched to a gene: 9. The CDR3 is CASSSRTGVNNEQYF. In DNA, the CDR3 is TGTGCCAGCAGCTCCAGGACAGGGGTTAACAACGAGCAGTACTTC.